These 9 T cell receptor beta chains originate from one sample sequenced in a study of post-analysis software for immune sequencing data. General study points: Elevated frequency relative to controls characterized several TRBV segments in patients, TRBV5-6, TRBV5-1 and TRBV20-1 among them.

Libraries were made from TCR beta cDNA, and they carried unique molecular identifiers. TCRdb itself ran the PCR reads through MiXCR, one entry per CDR3 protein. The sample lists roughly 200,000 distinct CDR3 sequences, approximately 29% occurring once. No cognate antigen is known for these TCRs. Sequencing was carried out using blood. The receptors derive from a girl aged 2 to 17 with multiple sclerosis.

The chain links TRBV20-1 to TRBJ1-6; 8 positions agree with TRBD1. Germline V gives CDR1 DFQATT, CDR2 SNEGSKA (reference sequence). J lost 7 bases, V lost 6 bases, and 5 bases had no gene match. This CDR3 contains 13 residues. CDR3 region: CSAEQGGNSPLHF. The DNA of the CDR3 is TGCAGTGCGGAACAGGGGGGAAATTCACCCCTCCACTTT.

This clonotype occurred a few times. The chain is built from TRBV5-5 and TRBJ1-5; D gene uncertain. Germline V CDR1 and CDR2: SGHKS, YYEKEE (reference sequence). V was clipped by 2 bases and J by 9 bases, with 15 bases between them. The CDR3 is 14 residues long. CDR3 coding DNA: TGTGCCAGCAGCTTCGAACCCAACATAAGGCCCCAGCATTTT. Translating gives CASSFEPNIRPQHF. The full variable domain, completed using reference TRBV5-5 and TRBJ1-5, is DAGVTQSPTHLIKTRGQQVTLRCSPISGHKSVSWYQQVLGQGPQFIFQYYEKEERGRGNFPDRFSARQFPNYSSELNVNALLLGDSALYLCASSFEPNIRPQHFGDGTRLSIL.

In its sample, this clonotype was seen a few times. This chain uses TRBV6-1 with TRBJ1-4; TRBD1 might be the D (6 bases). The germline CDR1 and CDR2 sequences are MNHNS and SASEGT. The CDR3 is 13 residues long. Trimming took off 8 bases at V and 5 bases at J, with 12 bases between the two ends. As DNA, the CDR3 is TGTGCCAGCGTGAGGGGGATAAATGAAAAACTGTTTTTT. This gives the protein CASVRGINEKLFF.

With regard to this clonotype: Since a much larger clone is just one base distant, this may be a read error. The CDR3 DNA follows: TGTGCCAGCAGCCAAATCCCCCGGCAGGGCTACGAGCAGTACTTC. Translation gives CASSQIPRQGYEQYF. The chain carries TRBV3-1 and TRBJ2-7, with D possibly being TRBD1 (5 bases). Between the trimmed V and J ends, which lost 2 bases and 3 bases, there was a span of 14 bases. This CDR3 is built from 15 residues. Germline V lookup: CDR1 LGHDT, CDR2 YNNKEL (reference sequence).

The V and J genes are TRBV7-9 and TRBJ2-1, with TRBD1 matching 7 bases. The CDR3 has 15 amino acids. CDR1 and CDR2 from the germline V gene are SEHNR and FQNEAQ (reference sequence). Losses at the gene ends were 6 bases for V and 3 bases for J; bases not matched to a gene: 8. The CDR3 here is CASRSTGQSYNEQFF. The DNA for the CDR3 is TGTGCCAGCAGATCTACGGGACAGAGCTACAATGAGCAGTTCTTC.

The chain combines TRBV28 with TRBJ2-1; D possibly corresponds to TRBD2 (6 bases). Near its end, the DNA agrees better with TRBJ2-7, so the J call may be wrong. Germline loops: CDR1 MDHEN, CDR2 SYDVKM. This CDR3 region has 17 residues. This CDR3 is CASAPRRGMRSYNEQYF. The CDR3 DNA reads TGTGCCAGCGCACCGAGGCGGGGTATGAGGTCCTACAATGAGCAGTACTTC.

This clonotype was seen a handful of times. The CDR3 loop reads CSVDVRPGTEAFF. The CDR3 bases are TGCAGCGTTGATGTCCGGCCGGGCACTGAAGCTTTCTTT. V and J are TRBV29-1 and TRBJ1-1; no reliable D call. CDR3 length equals 13 residues. With 3 bases removed from V and 4 bases from J, the gap between germline ends came to 12 bases. Germline V CDR1 and CDR2: SQVTM, ANQGSEA.

Note on this clonotype: A single base separates this from a much larger clone, so it may be a read error. The chain combines TRBV5-6 with TRBJ2-1, with TRBD1 matching 7 bases. Germline V lookup: CDR1 SGHDT, CDR2 YYEEEE. This CDR3 has 16 amino acids. In nucleotides, the CDR3 is TGTGCCAGCAGCTTGGGGGGGACAGATTACCACAATGAGCGGTTCTTC. Its translation: CASSLGGTDYHNERFF.

The chain employs TRBV6-2 or TRBV6-3 and TRBJ2-2, with 12 bases fitting TRBD2. This CDR3 contains 17 residues. J gave up 4 bases and V 1 base, and 4 bases lay outside the gene matches. Germline loops: CDR1 MNHEY, CDR2 SVGEGT. The CDR3 nucleotides are TGTGCCAGCAGTTACTACAGACTAGCGGGAGTCACCGGGGAGCTGTTTTTT. This codes for CASSYYRLAGVTGELFF.